The rows below give T cell receptor beta chains drawn from one sample of a study of monozygotic twins with inflammatory bowel disease. From its re-call of the 5' RACE reads, TCRdb lists each CDR3 protein once, without DNA. The listing contains under 200,000 distinct CDR3 sequences. The material sequenced was blood. The receptors were gathered from a human donor with ulcerative colitis or Crohn's disease, or a healthy co-twin of an affected twin (not recorded which). The CDR3 runs from the conserved cysteine through the conserved F or W.

v_call	j_call	cdr3_aa
TRBV19	TRBJ2-1	CASSLTTEQFF
TRBV29-1	TRBJ2-7	CSARPSGAPEQYF
TRBV12-3/TRBV12-4	TRBJ2-7	CASRFGLGLSYEQYF
TRBV6-4	TRBJ2-1	CASSVERGYNEQFF
TRBV5-1	TRBJ1-4	CASSVTGGPATNEKLFF
TRBV12-3/TRBV12-4	TRBJ2-7	CASSSRDPPSYEQYF
TRBV28	TRBJ2-1	CASSLTVSKGGLIRVMHEQFF
TRBV3-1	TRBJ2-7	CASSQAGTGVHEQYF
TRBV24-1	TRBJ2-1	CATSDPNVGVDEQFF
TRBV5-1	TRBJ1-1	CASSWRTGVTTEAFF
TRBV3-1	TRBJ2-1	CASSLRDSGTSSYNEQFF
TRBV5-4	TRBJ2-2	CASSLETGPRTGELFF
TRBV4-3	TRBJ2-3	CASSQVGLAGGPRSTDTQYF
TRBV5-1	TRBJ1-1	CASSSLLTGANTEAFF
TRBV5-1	TRBJ1-4	CASSLTPGSNEKLFF
TRBV5-1	TRBJ2-7	CASSLTTYEQYF
TRBV10-3	TRBJ2-6	CAISEGPSGANVLTF
TRBV24-1	TRBJ2-3	CATSDLIKGSTDTQYF
TRBV29-1	TRBJ2-6	CSVDPGPSGANVLTF
TRBV6-1	TRBJ1-2	CASSEAGRGYTF
TRBV4-2	TRBJ1-1	CASSQGERLNTEAFF
TRBV5-8	TRBJ1-5	CASSPRVGHSNQPQHF
TRBV12-3/TRBV12-4	TRBJ2-3	CASGGGTDTQYF
TRBV2	TRBJ2-3	CASGGGLAGTDTRYF
TRBV28	TRBJ2-4	CASSPIRTSQNIQYF
TRBV7-2	TRBJ1-1	CASSPPGHTEAFF
TRBV15	TRBJ1-5	CATSRDQVGQRGKRSQHF